The entry below gives a single TCR beta chain sequence along with its context. The sample is drawn from a study of spatial heterogeneity in lung cancer. Study details: A total of approximately 69 untreated early-stage non-small cell lung cancer patients served as donors. Beta-chain sequences were consistently detected more often than alpha-chain sequences.

Individual TCR cDNA molecules each bore their own unique molecular identifier. TCRdb re-derived calls from the 5' RACE reads in MiXCR, one entry per CDR3 protein. The data contain some 120,000 distinct CDR3 sequences, less than 15% of them seen just once; the ten biggest clones take up approximately 17%. Trimming at V came to 6 bases and at J to 8 bases, leaving 14 bases not matched to a gene. In germline, CDR1 is KGHSH, CDR2 LQKENI. The CDR3 length is 16 residues. The time point: blood at routine non-recurrence follow-up after resection. No cells were sorted before sequencing. The whole RNA sequenced was extracted from tumor, nontumor lung or frozen PBMC.

This chain joins TRBV18 and TRBJ2-1, with 9 bases matching TRBD2. The TCR was taken from a male donor with early-stage non-small cell lung cancer. Here the sequenced sample was PBMCs, taken at follow-up. The DNA for the CDR3 is TGTGCCAGCTCGGACGCCCGGCGGGGGGGCCTCTATGAGCAGTTCTTC. Amino acid sequence: CASSDARRGGLYEQFF.